Following are 32 T cell receptor beta chains from one sample sequenced in a study of CXCR3-negative and CXCR3-positive naive CD8 T cells. Study results and limitations: Higher TRB CDR3 hydrophobicity marked CXCR3-positive naive cells relative to CXCR3-negative naive cells.

Through 5' RACE with UMI labels, the TRB cDNA libraries were prepared. Following a re-call of the 5' RACE reads, TCRdb has one entry per CDR3 protein and lacks DNA. The listing contains approximately 120,000 distinct CDR3 sequences. For these TCRs, the target antigens are not known. Source material: naive CXCR3+ CD8+ T cells from blood. Stated subset: CD45RO-CCR7+CD27+CD95- naive CD8+ T cells expressing CXCR3 (TNR3+). The receptor source for this set is a human donor in good health. Some clones in this sample may be carry-over from other donors' samples.

The gene calls are TRBV7-2 and TRBJ2-1; the D call of TRBD2 rests on TCRdb alone, since no DNA is present to check it. This CDR3 has 15 residues. CDR1 and CDR2 (germline): SGHTA, FQGNSA. The CDR3 loop is CASSAGLDSYNEQFF.

The chain uses TRBV25-1 and TRBJ2-2; the TRBD2 assignment by TCRdb is unverifiable without DNA. This CDR3 comprises 12 residues. Germline CDR1 MGHDK, CDR2 SYGVNS. The CDR3: CASGRGSGELFF.

This rearrangement joins TRBV4-1 to TRBJ2-7; the TRBD1 assignment by TCRdb is unverifiable without DNA. Looked up from germline, CDR1 is MGHRA and CDR2 is YSYEKL. CDR3 size: 16 residues. CDR3 residues: CASSQDQRTGSYEQYF.

The rearrangement links TRBV20-1 to TRBJ2-7. This CDR3 spans 13 amino acids. Germline V gives CDR1 DFQATT, CDR2 SNEGSKA (reference sequence). The CDR3 spells CSADLGNTYEQYF.

V usage is TRBV5-1 and J usage is TRBJ1-1; lacking DNA, the TRBD1 call made by TCRdb goes unchecked. The CDR3 is 15 residues long. Per the germline V gene, CDR1 is SGHRS and CDR2 is YFSETQ. CDR3 amino acids: CASSFSDKGMGEAFF.

J is TRBJ1-2 and V is TRBV29-1. The germline V gene has CDR1 SQVTM and CDR2 ANQGSEA. The CDR3 sequence is 13 residues long. This chain's CDR3 is CSVVGGRSVGYTF.

V gene TRBV7-8 combines with J gene TRBJ2-7; TCRdb's D gene call, TRBD1, goes unchecked for lack of DNA. This CDR3 comprises 14 residues. From germline, CDR1 is SGHVS and CDR2 FQNEAQ. The CDR3 sequence is CASSLGVRVSEQYF.

The V and J genes are TRBV6-2 or TRBV6-3 and TRBJ2-1; checking the TCRdb D call of TRBD1 is not possible without DNA. The CDR3 has 14 residues. The germline CDR1 and CDR2 sequences are MNHEY and SVGEGT. This CDR3 reads CASSWTTPYNEQFF.

The V and J genes are TRBV7-9 and TRBJ2-2; TCRdb names TRBD1, which stays unverified in the absence of DNA. The V gene's germline CDR1 is SEHNR and CDR2 FQNEAQ (reference sequence). CDR3 length: 16 amino acids. CDR3 amino acids: CASSFPGQENTGELFF.

The chain is built from TRBV29-1 and TRBJ1-1; TCRdb gives TRBD1 as the D gene, but with no DNA this cannot be confirmed. The CDR3 consists of 11 residues. The V gene's germline CDR1 is SQVTM and CDR2 ANQGSEA. CDR3 region: CSVIGGLEAFF.

This chain connects TRBV9 to TRBJ2-3; TCRdb outputs TRBD1, but without DNA this stays unchecked. The germline V gene encodes CDR1 SGDLS and CDR2 YYNGEE. The CDR3 runs 16 residues. The CDR3 loop reads CASSVFVGGPKDTQYF.

The J gene is TRBJ1-5, the V gene TRBV4-1; TCRdb names TRBD1, which stays unverified in the absence of DNA. Germline CDR1 is MGHRA and CDR2 is YSYEKL. The CDR3 contains 17 residues. The CDR3 sequence: CASSQDPGRLGNQPQHF.

The chain couples TRBV3-1 to TRBJ2-3; the TCRdb call, TRBD2, lacks DNA for checking. The CDR3 is 16 residues long. CDR1 LGHDT and CDR2 YNNKEL come from the germline V gene (reference sequence). Here the CDR3 reads CASSHLLGGDTDTQYF.

The V call is TRBV12-3 or TRBV12-4, the J call TRBJ2-3; TCRdb selects TRBD1, and the lack of DNA leaves this call unchecked. The CDR3 contains 17 residues. The CDR3 protein is CASSYLGQTPATDTQYF.

The chain uses TRBV7-2 and TRBJ2-3; TCRdb designates TRBD1, a call that cannot be tested without DNA. The CDR3 sequence is 15 residues long. Germline CDR1 SGHTA, CDR2 FQGNSA. The CDR3: CASSFRGGGTDTQYF.

This chain connects TRBV10-3 to TRBJ2-3; TCRdb gives TRBD1 as the D gene, but with no DNA this cannot be confirmed. The CDR3 has 15 residues. Per germline, CDR1 ENHRY and CDR2 SYGVKD. The CDR3 spells CAIRSTGGWTDTQYF.

The CDR3 protein is CASSPQHTGELFF. This chain uses TRBV7-3 with TRBJ2-2. The CDR3 spans 13 residues. Looked up from germline, CDR1 is SGHTA and CDR2 is FQGTGA. The entire variable domain, with the rest obtained from reference TRBV7-3 and TRBJ2-2, is as follows: GAGVSQTPSNKVTEKGKYVELRCDPISGHTALYWYRQSLGQGPEFLIYFQGTGAADDSGLPNDRFFAVRPEGSVSTLKIQRTERGDSAVYLCASSPQHTGELFFGEGSRLTVL.

The chain is built from TRBV9 and TRBJ2-2; TCRdb outputs TRBD1, but without DNA this stays unchecked. This CDR3 has 16 residues. Germline V CDR1 and CDR2: SGDLS, YYNGEE. This chain's CDR3 is CASTDLNRGDTGELFF.

This sequence joins TRBV9 and TRBJ2-1. From germline, CDR1 is SGDLS and CDR2 YYNGEE. This CDR3 region has 17 residues. CDR3 in amino acids: CASSGSSAAGGYNEQFF.

V gene TRBV28 combines with J gene TRBJ2-1; TCRdb selects TRBD1, and the lack of DNA leaves this call unchecked. The CDR3 length is 15 residues. From germline, CDR1 is MDHEN and CDR2 SYDVKM. The CDR3 sequence: CASSPTGTGYNEQFF. The full variable domain, rest sourced from reference TRBV28 and TRBJ2-1, is DVKVTQSSRYLVKRTGEKVFLECVQDMDHENMFWYRQDPGLGLRLIYFSYDVKMKEKGDIPEGYSVSREKKERFSLILESASTNQTSMYLCASSPTGTGYNEQFFGPGTRLTVL.

The chain uses TRBV19 and TRBJ1-1. This CDR3 contains 12 residues. The germline CDR1 and CDR2 sequences are LNHDA and SQIVND (reference sequence). CDR3 sequence: CASLIGNTEAFF.

The chain has TRBV29-1 and TRBJ2-2; TCRdb designates TRBD1, a call that cannot be tested without DNA. Germline V gene data show CDR1 as SQVTM and CDR2 as ANQGSEA. This CDR3 region has 13 residues. CDR3 sequence reads: CSVGPPNTGELFF.

The rearrangement joins TRBV29-1 to TRBJ2-5; no DNA is available, so the TRBD1 call from TCRdb remains unchecked. The CDR3 is 13 amino acids. The germline CDR1 and CDR2 sequences are SQVTM and ANQGSEA. The CDR3 loop reads CSVESQGSGTQYF.

The genes are TRBV14 and TRBJ2-7. The germline gives CDR1 SGHDN, CDR2 FVKESK. This CDR3 is 14 amino acids long. CDR3 protein: CASSRTRQTDEQYF.

The gene calls are TRBV7-6 and TRBJ2-2; checking the TCRdb D call of TRBD2 is not possible without DNA. This CDR3 has 16 residues. The V gene's germline CDR1 is SGHVS and CDR2 FNYEAQ. CDR3 protein: CASSILAGGATGELFF.

The rearrangement uses TRBV2 and TRBJ1-4; the D call from TCRdb, TRBD1, cannot be confirmed without DNA. This CDR3 has 13 residues. The germline V gene encodes CDR1 SNHLY and CDR2 FYNNEI. The CDR3: CASMGVTNEELFF.

This chain uses TRBV9 with TRBJ1-1. The length of the CDR3 is 14 residues. Germline CDR1 SGDLS, CDR2 YYNGEE. The CDR3 here is CASSVGGSNTEAFF.

The chain joins TRBV29-1 to TRBJ2-1; the D call of TRBD2 rests on TCRdb alone, since no DNA is present to check it. The CDR3 spans 13 residues. CDR1 SQVTM and CDR2 ANQGSEA come from the germline V gene. The CDR3 here is CSVEETLAGTTFF.

The gene calls are TRBV7-9 and TRBJ1-5; TCRdb returns TRBD1, unconfirmable since there is no DNA. Germline CDR1 is SEHNR and CDR2 is FQNEAQ (reference sequence). The CDR3 sequence is 15 residues long. CDR3 in amino acids: CASSSDRGGNQPQHF.

The chain is built from TRBV7-9 and TRBJ1-1; TCRdb designates TRBD1, a call that cannot be tested without DNA. This CDR3 has 16 residues. The germline gives CDR1 SEHNR, CDR2 FQNEAQ (reference sequence). The CDR3 is CASSLMDRGLGTEAFF.

The CDR3 region is CASSLEPAGALSLETQYF. The chain combines TRBV7-6 with TRBJ2-5; TCRdb proposes TRBD2, but this gene call is untestable without DNA. The CDR3 length is 18 residues. In germline, CDR1 is SGHVS, CDR2 FNYEAQ.

The genes are TRBV9 and TRBJ2-7; without DNA, the TCRdb call of TRBD1 cannot be checked. The CDR3 runs to 15 residues. CDR1 and CDR2 from the germline V gene are SGDLS and YYNGEE. The CDR3 protein is CASSLGGLGAYEQYF. The variable domain in full, completed from reference TRBV9 and TRBJ2-7, reads DSGVTQTPKHLITATGQRVTLRCSPRSGDLSVYWYQQSLDQGLQFLIQYYNGEERAKGNILERFSAQQFPDLHSELNLSSLELGDSALYFCASSLGGLGAYEQYFGPGTRLTVT.